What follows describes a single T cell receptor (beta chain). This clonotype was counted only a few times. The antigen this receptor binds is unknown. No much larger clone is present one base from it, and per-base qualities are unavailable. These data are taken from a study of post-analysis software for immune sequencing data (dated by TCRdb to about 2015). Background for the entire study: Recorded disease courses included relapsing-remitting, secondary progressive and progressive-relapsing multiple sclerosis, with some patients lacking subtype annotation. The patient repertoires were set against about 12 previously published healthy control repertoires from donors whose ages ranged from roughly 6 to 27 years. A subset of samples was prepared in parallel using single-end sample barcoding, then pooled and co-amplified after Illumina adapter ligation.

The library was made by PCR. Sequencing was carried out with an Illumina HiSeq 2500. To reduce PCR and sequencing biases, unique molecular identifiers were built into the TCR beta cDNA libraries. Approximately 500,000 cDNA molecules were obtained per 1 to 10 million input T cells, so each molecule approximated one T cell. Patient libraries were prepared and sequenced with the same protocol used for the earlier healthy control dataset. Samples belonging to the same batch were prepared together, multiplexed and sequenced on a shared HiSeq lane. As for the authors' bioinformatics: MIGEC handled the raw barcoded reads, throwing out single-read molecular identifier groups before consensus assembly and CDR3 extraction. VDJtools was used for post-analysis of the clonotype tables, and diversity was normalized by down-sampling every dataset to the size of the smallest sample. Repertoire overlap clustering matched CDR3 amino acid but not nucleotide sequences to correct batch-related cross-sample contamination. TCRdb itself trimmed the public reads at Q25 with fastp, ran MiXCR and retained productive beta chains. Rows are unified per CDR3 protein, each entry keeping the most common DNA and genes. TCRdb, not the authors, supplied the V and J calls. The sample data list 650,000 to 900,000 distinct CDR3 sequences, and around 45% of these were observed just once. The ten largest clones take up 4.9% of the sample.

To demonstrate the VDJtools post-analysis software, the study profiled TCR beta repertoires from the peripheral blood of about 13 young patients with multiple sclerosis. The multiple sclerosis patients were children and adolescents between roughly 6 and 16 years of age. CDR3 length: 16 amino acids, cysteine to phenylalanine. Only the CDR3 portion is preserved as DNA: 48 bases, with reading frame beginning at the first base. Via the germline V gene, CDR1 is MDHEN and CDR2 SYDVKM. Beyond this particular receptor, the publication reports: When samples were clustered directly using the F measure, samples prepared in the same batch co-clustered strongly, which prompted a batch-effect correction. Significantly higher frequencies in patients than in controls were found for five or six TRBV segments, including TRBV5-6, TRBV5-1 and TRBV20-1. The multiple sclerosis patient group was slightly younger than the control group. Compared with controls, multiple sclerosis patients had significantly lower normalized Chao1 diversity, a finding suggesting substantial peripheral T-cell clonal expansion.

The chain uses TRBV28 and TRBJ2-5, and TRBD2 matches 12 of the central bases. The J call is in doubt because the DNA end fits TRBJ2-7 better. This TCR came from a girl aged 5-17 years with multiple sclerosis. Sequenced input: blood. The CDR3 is CASSSPTSGRSHEQYF. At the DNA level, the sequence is TGTGCCAGCAGCTCACCGACTAGCGGGAGATCCCACGAGCAGTACTTC.